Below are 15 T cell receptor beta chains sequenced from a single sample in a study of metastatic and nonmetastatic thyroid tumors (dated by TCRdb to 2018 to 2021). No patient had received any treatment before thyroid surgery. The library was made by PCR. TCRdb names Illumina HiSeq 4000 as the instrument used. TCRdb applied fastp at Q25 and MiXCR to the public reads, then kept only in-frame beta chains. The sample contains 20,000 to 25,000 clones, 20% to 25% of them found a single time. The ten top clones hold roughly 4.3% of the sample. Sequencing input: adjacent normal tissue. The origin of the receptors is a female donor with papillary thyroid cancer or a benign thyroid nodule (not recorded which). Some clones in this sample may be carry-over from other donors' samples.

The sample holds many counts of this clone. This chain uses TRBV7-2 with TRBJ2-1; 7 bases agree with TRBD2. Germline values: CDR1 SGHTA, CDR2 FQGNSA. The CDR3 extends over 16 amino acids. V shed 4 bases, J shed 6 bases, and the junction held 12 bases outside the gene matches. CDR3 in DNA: TGTGCCAGCAGCTCCTCCTCAGCGGGATCTTTCAATGAGCAGTTCTTC. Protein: CASSSSSAGSFNEQFF.

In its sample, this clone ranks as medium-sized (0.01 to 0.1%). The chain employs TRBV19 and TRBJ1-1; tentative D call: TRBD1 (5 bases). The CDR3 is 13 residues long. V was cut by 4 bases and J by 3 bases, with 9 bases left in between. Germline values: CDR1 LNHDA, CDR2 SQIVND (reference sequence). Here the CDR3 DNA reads TGTGCCAGTAGTACGACAGCGGACACTGAAGCTTTCTTT. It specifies CASSTTADTEAFF.

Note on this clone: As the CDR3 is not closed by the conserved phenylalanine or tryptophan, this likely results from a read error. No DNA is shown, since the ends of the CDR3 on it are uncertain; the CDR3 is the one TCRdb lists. This chain's CDR3 is CSASGDGGTSL. The chain has TRBV20-1 and TRBJ1-1; the D call of TRBD1 is as the table states it, not checked on the DNA. In germline, CDR1 is DFQATT, CDR2 SNEGSKA (reference sequence). From its first to its last residue, the CDR3 has 11 amino acids.

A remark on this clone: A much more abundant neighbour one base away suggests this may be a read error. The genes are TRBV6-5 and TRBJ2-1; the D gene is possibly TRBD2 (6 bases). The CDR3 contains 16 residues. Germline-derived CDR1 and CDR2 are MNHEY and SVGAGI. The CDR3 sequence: CANSYQYTEGYNEQFF. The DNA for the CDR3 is TGTGCCAACAGTTACCAGTACACGGAGGGCTACAATGAGCAGTTCTTC.

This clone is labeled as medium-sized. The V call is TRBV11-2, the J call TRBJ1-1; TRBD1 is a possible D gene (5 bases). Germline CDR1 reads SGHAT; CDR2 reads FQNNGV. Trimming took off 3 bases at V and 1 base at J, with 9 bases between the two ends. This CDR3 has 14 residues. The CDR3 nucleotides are TGTGCCAGCAGCTTTAGGGGAGCGAACACTGAAGCTTTCTTT. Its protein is CASSFRGANTEAFF.

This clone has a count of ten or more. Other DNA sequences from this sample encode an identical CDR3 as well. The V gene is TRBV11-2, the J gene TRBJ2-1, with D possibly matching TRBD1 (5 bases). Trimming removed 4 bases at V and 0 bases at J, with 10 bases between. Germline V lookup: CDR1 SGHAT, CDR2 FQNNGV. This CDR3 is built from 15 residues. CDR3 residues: CASSSTVRSYNEQFF. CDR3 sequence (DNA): TGTGCCAGCAGCTCGACAGTCCGCTCCTACAATGAGCAGTTCTTC.

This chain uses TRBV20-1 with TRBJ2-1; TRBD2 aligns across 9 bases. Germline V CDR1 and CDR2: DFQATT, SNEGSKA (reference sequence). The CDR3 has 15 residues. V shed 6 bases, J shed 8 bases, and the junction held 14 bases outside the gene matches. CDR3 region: CSAAWTSVIGDEQFF. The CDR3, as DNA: TGCAGTGCAGCATGGACTAGCGTGATCGGAGATGAGCAGTTCTTC.

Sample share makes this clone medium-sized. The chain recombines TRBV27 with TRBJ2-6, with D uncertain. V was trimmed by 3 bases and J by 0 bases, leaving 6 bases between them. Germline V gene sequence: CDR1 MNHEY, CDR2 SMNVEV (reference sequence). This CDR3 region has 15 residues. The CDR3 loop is CASSLGVSGANVLTF. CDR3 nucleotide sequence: TGTGCCAGCAGTTTGGGCGTCTCTGGGGCCAACGTCCTGACTTTC.

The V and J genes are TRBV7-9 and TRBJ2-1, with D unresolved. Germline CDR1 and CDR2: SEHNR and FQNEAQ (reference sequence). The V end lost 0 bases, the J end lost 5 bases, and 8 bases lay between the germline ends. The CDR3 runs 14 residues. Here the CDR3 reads CASSLAMGNNEQFF. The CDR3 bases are TGTGCCAGCAGCTTAGCTATGGGGAACAATGAGCAGTTCTTC.

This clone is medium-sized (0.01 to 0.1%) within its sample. The CDR3 DNA reads as TGTGCCAGCAGAGGGGACGCAGCTAACTATGGCTACACCTTC. As protein: CASRGDAANYGYTF. The chain has TRBV6-1 and TRBJ1-2; D might be TRBD1 (5 bases). Germline assignment: CDR1 MNHNS and CDR2 SASEGT. This CDR3 region has 14 residues. V lost 6 bases and J lost 0, with 11 bases in between.

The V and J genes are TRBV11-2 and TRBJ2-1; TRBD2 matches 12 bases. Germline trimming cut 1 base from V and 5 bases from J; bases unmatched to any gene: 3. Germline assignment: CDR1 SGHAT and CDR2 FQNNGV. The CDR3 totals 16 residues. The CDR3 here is CASSLGLAGEDNEQFF. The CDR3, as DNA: TGTGCCAGCAGCTTAGGACTAGCGGGAGAAGACAATGAGCAGTTCTTC.

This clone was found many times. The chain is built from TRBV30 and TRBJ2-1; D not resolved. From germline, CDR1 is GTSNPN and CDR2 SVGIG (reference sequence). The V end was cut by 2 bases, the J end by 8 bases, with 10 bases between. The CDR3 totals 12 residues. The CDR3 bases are TGTGCCTGGAGTCCCCAAGGGTATGAGCAGTTCTTC. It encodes CAWSPQGYEQFF.

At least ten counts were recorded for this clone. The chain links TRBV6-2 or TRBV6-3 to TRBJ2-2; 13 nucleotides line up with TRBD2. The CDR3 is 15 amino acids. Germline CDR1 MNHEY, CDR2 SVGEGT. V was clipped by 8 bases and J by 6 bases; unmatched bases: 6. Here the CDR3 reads CASLTSGRASGELFF. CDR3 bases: TGTGCCAGCCTAACTAGCGGGAGGGCCTCCGGGGAGCTGTTTTTT.

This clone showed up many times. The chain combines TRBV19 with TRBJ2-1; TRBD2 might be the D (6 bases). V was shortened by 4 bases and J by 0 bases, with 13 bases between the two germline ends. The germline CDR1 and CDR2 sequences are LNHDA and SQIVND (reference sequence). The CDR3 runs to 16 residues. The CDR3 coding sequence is TGTGCCAGTAGTAAAAGCGGGCCCAGCTCCTACAATGAGCAGTTCTTC. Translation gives CASSKSGPSSYNEQFF.

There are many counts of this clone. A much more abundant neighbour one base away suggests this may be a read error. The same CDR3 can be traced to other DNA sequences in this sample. The CDR3, as DNA: TGCAGTGCTAGAGATGATCTAGCGGGGGGGAGGACGCAGTATTTT. Encoded protein: CSARDDLAGGRTQYF. This sequence joins TRBV20-1 and TRBJ2-3, with 12 bases that match TRBD2. This CDR3 has 15 residues. After removal of 0 bases from V and 9 bases from J, the junction contained 7 bases not matched to a gene. Germline assignment: CDR1 DFQATT and CDR2 SNEGSKA (reference sequence).